Described below is a single T cell receptor beta chain sequence and its context. Germline CDR1 is SGDLS and CDR2 is YYNGEE. With V trimmed by 3 bases and J by 6 bases, 19 bases remained unmatched. The CDR3 totals 19 residues. These data are taken from a study of blood T cell repertoires in COVID-19. Looking at the study overall: Acute and convalescent COVID-19 samples came from the United States, Italy and Spain. T cells, B-cell-depleted T cells, or PBMCs provided the cDNA or gDNA that served as material.

Study processing details: Amplification with reference gene primers provided the estimates of nucleated cell counts. Some clones are missing from TCRdb's copy, which holds only in-frame ones; the method was immunoSEQ multiplex PCR. V and J calls and clone size are those listed in that table; D and trimming were worked out from the DNA. The table has approximately 64,000 clones, about four fifths seen once. Sequences were obtained from peripheral blood. The chain carries TRBV9 and TRBJ2-1, with TRBD2 matching 9 bases. The sequence derives from a woman in her seventies with acute or convalescent COVID-19. The CDR3 DNA reads as TGTGCCAGCAGCGACCCCAAATCCGGGCGGGGGGGTTTGTTCAATGAGCAGTTCTTC. As protein: CASSDPKSGRGGLFNEQFF.